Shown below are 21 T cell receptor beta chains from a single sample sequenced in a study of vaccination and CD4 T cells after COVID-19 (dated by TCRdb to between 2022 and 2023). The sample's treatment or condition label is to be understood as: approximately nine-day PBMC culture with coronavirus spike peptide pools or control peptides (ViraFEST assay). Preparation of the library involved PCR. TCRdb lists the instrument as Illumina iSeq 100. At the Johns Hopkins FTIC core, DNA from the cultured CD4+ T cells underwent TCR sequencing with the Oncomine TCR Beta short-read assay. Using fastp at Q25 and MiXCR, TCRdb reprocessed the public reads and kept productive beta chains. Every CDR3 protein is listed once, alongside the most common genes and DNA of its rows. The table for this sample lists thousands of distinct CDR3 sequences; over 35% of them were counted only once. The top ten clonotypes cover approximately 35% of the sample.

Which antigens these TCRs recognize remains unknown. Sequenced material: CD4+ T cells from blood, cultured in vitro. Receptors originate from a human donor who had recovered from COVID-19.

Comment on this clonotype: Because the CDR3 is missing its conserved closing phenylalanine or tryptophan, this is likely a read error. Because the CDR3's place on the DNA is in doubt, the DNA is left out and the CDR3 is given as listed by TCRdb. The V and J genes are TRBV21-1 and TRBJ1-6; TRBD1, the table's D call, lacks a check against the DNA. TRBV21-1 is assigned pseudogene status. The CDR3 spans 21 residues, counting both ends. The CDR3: CASSRNQINRDREFYNSPLHY.

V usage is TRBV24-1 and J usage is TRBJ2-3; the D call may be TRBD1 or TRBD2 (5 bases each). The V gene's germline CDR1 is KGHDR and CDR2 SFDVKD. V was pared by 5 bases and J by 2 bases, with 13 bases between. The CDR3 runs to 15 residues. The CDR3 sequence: CATSAPGPNTDTQYF. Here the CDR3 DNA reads TGTGCCACCAGTGCCCCGGGACCTAACACAGATACGCAGTATTTT.

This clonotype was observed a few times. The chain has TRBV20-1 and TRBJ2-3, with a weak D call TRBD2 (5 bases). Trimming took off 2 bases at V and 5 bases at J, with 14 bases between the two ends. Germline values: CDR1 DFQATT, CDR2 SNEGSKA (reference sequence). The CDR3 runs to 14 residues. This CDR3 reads CSARNPSRGDTQYF. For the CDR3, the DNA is TGCAGTGCTAGAAACCCGAGTCGGGGAGATACGCAGTATTTT.

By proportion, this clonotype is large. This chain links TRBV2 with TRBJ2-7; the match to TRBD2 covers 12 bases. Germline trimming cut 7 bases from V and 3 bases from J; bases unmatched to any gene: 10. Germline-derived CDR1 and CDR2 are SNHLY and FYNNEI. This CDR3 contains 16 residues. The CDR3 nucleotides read TGTGCCAGCACCCCAGATCTAGCGGGGGGGCTCTACGAGCAGTACTTC. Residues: CASTPDLAGGLYEQYF.

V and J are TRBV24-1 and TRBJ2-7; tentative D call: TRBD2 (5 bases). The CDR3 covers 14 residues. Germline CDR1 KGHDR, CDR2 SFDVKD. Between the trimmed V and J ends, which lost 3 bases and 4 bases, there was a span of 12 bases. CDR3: CATSDPSTGYEQYF. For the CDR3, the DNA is TGTGCCACCAGTGATCCGTCGACGGGATACGAGCAGTACTTC.

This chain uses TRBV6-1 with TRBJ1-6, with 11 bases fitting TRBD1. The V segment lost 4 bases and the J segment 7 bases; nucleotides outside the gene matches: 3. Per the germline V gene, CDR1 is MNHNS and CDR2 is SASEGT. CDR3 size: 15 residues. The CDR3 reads CASSVGTGGNSPLHF. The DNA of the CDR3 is TGTGCCAGCAGTGTTGGGACAGGGGGAAATTCACCCCTCCACTTT.

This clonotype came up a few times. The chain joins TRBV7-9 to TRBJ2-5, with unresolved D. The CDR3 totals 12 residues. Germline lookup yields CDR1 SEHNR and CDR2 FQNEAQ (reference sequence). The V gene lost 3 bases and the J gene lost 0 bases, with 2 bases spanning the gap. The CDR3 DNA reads TGTGCCAGCAGCTTGTACCAAGAGACCCAGTACTTC. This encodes CASSLYQETQYF.

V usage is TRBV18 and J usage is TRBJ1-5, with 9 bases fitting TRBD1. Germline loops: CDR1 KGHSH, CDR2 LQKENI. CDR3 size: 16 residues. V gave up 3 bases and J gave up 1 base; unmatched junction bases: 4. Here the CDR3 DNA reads TGTGCCAGCTCACCCGCCGGGACAGGGAGCAATCAGCCCCAGCATTTT. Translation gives CASSPAGTGSNQPQHF.

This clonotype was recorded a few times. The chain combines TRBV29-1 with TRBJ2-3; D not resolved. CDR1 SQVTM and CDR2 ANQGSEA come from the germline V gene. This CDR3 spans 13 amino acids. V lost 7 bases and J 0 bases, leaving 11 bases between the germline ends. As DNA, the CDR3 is TGCAGCGCCCAAGGATGGAGCACAGATACGCAGTATTTT. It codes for CSAQGWSTDTQYF.

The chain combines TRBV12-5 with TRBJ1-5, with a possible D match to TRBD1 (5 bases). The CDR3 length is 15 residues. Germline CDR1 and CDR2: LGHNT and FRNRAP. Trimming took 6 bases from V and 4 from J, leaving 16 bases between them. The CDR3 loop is CASGRGGTLNQPQHF. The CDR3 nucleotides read TGTGCTAGTGGCCGTGGCGGGACGCTGAATCAGCCCCAGCATTTT.

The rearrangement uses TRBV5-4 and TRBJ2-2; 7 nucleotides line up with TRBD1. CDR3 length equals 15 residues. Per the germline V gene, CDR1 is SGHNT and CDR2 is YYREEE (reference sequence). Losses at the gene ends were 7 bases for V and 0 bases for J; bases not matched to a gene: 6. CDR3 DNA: TGTGCCAGCGGAGTACAGGGGCCGAACACCGGGGAGCTGTTTTTT. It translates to CASGVQGPNTGELFF.

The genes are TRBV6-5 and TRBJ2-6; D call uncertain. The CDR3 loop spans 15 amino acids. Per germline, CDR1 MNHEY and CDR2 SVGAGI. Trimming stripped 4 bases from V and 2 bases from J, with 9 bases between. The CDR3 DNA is TGTGCCAGCAGTTCCCCCTTCACTGGGGCCAACGTCCTGACTTTC. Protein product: CASSSPFTGANVLTF.

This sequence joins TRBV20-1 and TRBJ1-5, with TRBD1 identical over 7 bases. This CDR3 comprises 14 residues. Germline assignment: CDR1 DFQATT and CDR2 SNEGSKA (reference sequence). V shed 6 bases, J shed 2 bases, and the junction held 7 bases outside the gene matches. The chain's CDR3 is CSARRGPGNQPQHF. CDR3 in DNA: TGCAGTGCAAGGAGGGGGCCGGGCAATCAGCCCCAGCATTTT.

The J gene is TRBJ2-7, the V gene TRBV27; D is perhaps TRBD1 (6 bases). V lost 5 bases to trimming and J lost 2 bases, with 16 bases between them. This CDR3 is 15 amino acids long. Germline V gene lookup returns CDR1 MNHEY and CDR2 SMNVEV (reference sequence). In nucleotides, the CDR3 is TGTGCCAGCAGTCTTAAGACAGGAGCTACCTACGAGCAGTACTTC. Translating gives CASSLKTGATYEQYF.

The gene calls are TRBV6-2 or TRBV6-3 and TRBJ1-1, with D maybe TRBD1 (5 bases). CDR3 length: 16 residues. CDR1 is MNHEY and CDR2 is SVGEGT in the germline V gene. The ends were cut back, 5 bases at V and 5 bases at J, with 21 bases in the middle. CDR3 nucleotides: TGTGCCAGCAGTCCCCGTGAAAGGGGCAGTTTGACTGAAGCTTTCTTT. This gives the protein CASSPRERGSLTEAFF.

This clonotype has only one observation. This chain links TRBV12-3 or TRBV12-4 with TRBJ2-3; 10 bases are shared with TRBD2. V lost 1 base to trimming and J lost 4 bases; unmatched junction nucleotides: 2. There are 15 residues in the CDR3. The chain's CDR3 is CASSLVAGGPDTQYF. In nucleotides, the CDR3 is TGTGCCAGCAGTTTAGTAGCGGGGGGCCCAGATACGCAGTATTTT.

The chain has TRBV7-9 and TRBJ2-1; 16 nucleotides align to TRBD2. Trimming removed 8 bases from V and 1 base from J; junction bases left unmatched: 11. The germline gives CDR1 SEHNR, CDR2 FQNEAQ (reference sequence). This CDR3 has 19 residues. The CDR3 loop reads CASERRGLAGGPSYNEQFF. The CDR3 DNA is TGTGCCAGCGAAAGGCGGGGACTAGCGGGAGGGCCGTCCTACAATGAGCAGTTCTTC.

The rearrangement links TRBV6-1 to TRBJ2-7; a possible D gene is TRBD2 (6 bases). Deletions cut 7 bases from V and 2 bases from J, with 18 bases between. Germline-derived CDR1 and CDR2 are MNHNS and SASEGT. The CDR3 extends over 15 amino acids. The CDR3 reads CASTPTGTATYEQYF. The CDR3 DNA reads TGTGCCAGCACCCCTACCGGGACTGCGACCTACGAGCAGTACTTC.

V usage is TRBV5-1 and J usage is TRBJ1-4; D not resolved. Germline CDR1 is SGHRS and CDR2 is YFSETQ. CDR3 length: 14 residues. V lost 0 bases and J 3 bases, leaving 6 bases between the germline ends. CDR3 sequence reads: CASSLESPNEKLFF. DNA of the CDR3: TGCGCCAGCAGCTTGGAGAGCCCTAATGAAAAACTGTTTTTT.

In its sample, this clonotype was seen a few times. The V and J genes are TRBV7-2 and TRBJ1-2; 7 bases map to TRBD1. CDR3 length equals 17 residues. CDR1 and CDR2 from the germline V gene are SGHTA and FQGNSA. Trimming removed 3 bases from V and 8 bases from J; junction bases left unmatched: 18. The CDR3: CASSFAGGWRGRGGYTF. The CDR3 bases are TGTGCCAGCAGCTTCGCCGGGGGATGGAGGGGGCGCGGAGGCTACACCTTC. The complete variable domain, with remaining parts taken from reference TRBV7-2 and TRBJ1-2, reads GAGVSQSPSNKVTEKGKDVELRCDPISGHTALYWYRQSLGQGLEFLIYFQGNSAPDKSGLPSDRFSAERTGGSVSTLTIQRTQQEDSAVYLCASSFAGGWRGRGGYTFGSGTRLTVV.

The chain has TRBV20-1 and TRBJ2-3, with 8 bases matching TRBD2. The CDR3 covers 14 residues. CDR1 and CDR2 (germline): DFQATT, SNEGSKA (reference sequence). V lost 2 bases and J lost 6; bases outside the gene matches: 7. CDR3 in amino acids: CSARKRTSWDTQYF. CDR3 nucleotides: TGCAGTGCTAGAAAAAGGACTAGCTGGGATACGCAGTATTTT.